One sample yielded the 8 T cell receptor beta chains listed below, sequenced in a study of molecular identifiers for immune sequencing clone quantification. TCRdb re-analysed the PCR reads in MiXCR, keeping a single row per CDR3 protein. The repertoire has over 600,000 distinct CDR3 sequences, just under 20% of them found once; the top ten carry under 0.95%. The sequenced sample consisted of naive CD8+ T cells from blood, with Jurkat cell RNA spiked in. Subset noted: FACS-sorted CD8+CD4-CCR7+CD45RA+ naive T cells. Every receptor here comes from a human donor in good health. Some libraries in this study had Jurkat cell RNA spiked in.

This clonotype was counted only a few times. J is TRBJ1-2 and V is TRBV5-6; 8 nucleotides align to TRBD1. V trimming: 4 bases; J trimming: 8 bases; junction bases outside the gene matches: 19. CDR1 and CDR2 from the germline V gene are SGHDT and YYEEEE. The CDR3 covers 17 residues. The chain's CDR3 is CASSPDSGYETGAGYTF. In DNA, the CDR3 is TGTGCCAGCAGCCCAGATTCTGGATACGAGACAGGGGCCGGCTACACCTTC.

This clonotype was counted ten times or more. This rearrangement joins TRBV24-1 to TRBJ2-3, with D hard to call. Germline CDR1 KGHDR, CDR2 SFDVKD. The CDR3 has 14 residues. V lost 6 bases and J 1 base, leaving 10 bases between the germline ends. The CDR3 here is CATSTAAGTDTQYF. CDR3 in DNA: TGTGCCACCAGTACGGCGGCAGGCACAGATACGCAGTATTTT.

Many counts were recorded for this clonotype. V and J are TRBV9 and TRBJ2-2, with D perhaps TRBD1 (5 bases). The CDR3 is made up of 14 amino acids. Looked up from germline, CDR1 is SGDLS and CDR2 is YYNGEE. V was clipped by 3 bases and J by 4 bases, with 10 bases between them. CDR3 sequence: CASSGGKSTGELFF. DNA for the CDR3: TGTGCCAGCAGCGGGGGCAAGTCCACCGGGGAGCTGTTTTTT.

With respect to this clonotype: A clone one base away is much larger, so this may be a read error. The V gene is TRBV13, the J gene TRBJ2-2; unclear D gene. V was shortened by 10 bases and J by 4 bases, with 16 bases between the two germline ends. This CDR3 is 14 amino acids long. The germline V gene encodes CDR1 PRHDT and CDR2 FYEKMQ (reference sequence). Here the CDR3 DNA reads TGTGCCACCGCCGAGGAAGCGATCACCGGGGAGCTGTTTTTT. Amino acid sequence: CATAEEAITGELFF.

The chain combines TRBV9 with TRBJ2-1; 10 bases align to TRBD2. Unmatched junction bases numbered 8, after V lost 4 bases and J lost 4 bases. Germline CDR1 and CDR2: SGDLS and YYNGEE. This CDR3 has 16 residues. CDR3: CASSSPSSGGYNEQFF. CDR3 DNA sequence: TGTGCCAGCAGCAGCCCTTCTAGCGGGGGTTACAATGAGCAGTTCTTC. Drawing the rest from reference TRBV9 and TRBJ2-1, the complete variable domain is DSGVTQTPKHLITATGQRVTLRCSPRSGDLSVYWYQQSLDQGLQFLIQYYNGEERAKGNILERFSAQQFPDLHSELNLSSLELGDSALYFCASSSPSSGGYNEQFFGPGTRLTVL.

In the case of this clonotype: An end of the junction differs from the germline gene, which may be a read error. The CDR3 protein is CAGSTFGGKYEQYF. The CDR3 nucleotides are TGTGCCGGTAGTACGTTCGGGGGAAAGTACGAGCAGTACTTC. The J gene is TRBJ2-7, the V gene TRBV19; maybe TRBD2 (6 bases). The V gene's germline CDR1 is LNHDA and CDR2 SQIVND (reference sequence). The CDR3 has 14 amino acids.

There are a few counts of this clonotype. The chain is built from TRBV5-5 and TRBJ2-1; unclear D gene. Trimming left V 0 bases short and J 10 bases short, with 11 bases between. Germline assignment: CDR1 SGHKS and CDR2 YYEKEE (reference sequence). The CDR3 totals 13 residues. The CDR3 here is CASSLDFTMEQFF. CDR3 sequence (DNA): TGTGCCAGCAGCTTGGACTTTACAATGGAGCAGTTCTTC.

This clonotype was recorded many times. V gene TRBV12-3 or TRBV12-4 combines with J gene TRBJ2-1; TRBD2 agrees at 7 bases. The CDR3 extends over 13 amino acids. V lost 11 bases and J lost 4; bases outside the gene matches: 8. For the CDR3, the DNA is TGTGCCTTACGGGGAGGGCCATACAATGAGCAGTTCTTC. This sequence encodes CALRGGPYNEQFF.